The rows below give T cell receptor beta chains drawn from one sample of a study of CD4 T cells in relation to SARS-CoV-2 and coronaviruses. Assay: immunoSEQ multiplex PCR; the TCRdb copy retains only in-frame clones and omits some. The sample includes some 40,000 clones, approximately 86% of them seen just once. These receptors are not linked to any known antigen. Sequenced sample: naive CD4+ T cells from PBMCs, cultured in vitro. These receptors came from an adult with COVID-19. Both conserved end residues are part of each CDR3. D genes are given only for firm matches. A row's size may be missing; if present it is once, few, many or a size class.

D gene	clone size	V gene	J gene	CDR3 protein
-	-	TRBV28	TRBJ1-4	CASSPGVNEKLFF
-	-	TRBV19	TRBJ1-2	CASTEEGGTNYGYTF
TRBD1	-	TRBV6-5	TRBJ2-3	CASSTGTGGTDTQYF
TRBD2	-	TRBV28	TRBJ2-1	CASSLLTGGRAHEQFF
TRBD2	-	TRBV5-1	TRBJ2-3	CASRRLAGDSTDTQYF
TRBD2	once	TRBV30	TRBJ2-7	CAYLGLAGGTPYEQYF
-	-	TRBV9	TRBJ1-2	CASRGTIYGYTF
TRBD2	-	TRBV5-1	TRBJ2-1	CASSLQRGSYNEQFF
TRBD2	-	TRBV9	TRBJ2-1	CASSPKAGPSYNEQFF
-	-	TRBV3-1/TRBV3-2	TRBJ1-6	CASSPRTEYNSPLHF
TRBD1	-	TRBV28	TRBJ2-7	CASSYWTGMYF
-	-	TRBV7-2	TRBJ2-7	CASSQERYYEQYF
-	few	TRBV5-1	TRBJ1-2	CASSFSPGHLYTF
-	-	TRBV7-2	TRBJ1-5	CASSLARGSQPQHF
-	-	TRBV18	TRBJ2-4	CASSPPRPTRGNIQYF
-	-	TRBV18	TRBJ1-1	CASSRHVGGNTEAFF
-	-	TRBV2	TRBJ2-7	CASMGFYEQYF
-	-	TRBV7-9	TRBJ2-1	CASSADSSYNEQFF
TRBD1	-	TRBV19	TRBJ1-5	CASSTRDSSVQPQHF
-	-	TRBV5-1	TRBJ2-1	CASSLGGLPGDNEQFF
-	-	TRBV7-9	TRBJ2-7	CASSKLGSYEQYF
TRBD1	-	TRBV27	TRBJ1-6	CASSLRTGVNSPLHF
-	-	TRBV5-1	TRBJ2-6	CASSLGRDSGANVLTF
-	-	TRBV6-5	TRBJ2-3	CASSYSQGTDTQYF
-	-	TRBV7-9	TRBJ1-1	CASSKGDGRAGNTEAFF
-	-	TRBV7-9	TRBJ2-7	CASSLVPGYEQYF
TRBD1	-	TRBV10-3	TRBJ2-3	CAISGRDSADTQYF
TRBD2	-	TRBV5-4	TRBJ2-1	CASSWKTSGYNEQFF
TRBD1	once	TRBV24-1	TRBJ1-2	CATSDPDRGYGYTF
-	-	TRBV6-6	TRBJ1-3	CASTDTRSGNTIYF
TRBD2	-	TRBV7-3	TRBJ2-3	CASSRGVSTDTQYF